The next 18 T cell receptor beta chains were all read from a single sample in a study of Graves' ophthalmopathy and Graves' hyperthyroidism. The authors amplified TCR beta CDR3 regions from RNA transcripts. First-round RT-PCR used HTBI primers; second-round multiplex PCR followed. TCRdb reprocessed the multiplex PCR reads with MiXCR, giving one entry per CDR3 protein. The table shows some 750,000 distinct CDR3 sequences, with roughly two fifths occurring only once. Input material: peripheral blood. All receptors derive from an adult man with Graves' ophthalmopathy.

V and J are TRBV7-9 and TRBJ2-1, with D possibly matching TRBD2 (5 bases). Trimming cost V 5 bases and J 7 bases, with 21 bases left between them. This CDR3 has 16 residues. Germline V CDR1 and CDR2: SEHNR, FQNEAQ (reference sequence). Here the CDR3 DNA reads TGTGCCAGCAGCGCCATGGGAATACGGGGTAGAAATGAGCAGTTCTTC. Its protein is CASSAMGIRGRNEQFF.

In its sample, this clonotype was seen a few times. The CDR3 protein is CASSSPPTDVGEQYF. The DNA of the CDR3 is TGTGCCAGCAGCTCCCCCCCCACGGATGTAGGAGAGCAGTACTTC. The chain carries TRBV7-2 and TRBJ2-7; D unresolved. V lost 4 bases and J 7 bases, leaving 20 bases between the germline ends. CDR1 SGHTA and CDR2 FQGNSA come from the germline V gene. The CDR3 totals 15 residues.

This clonotype was picked up many times. The J gene is TRBJ1-6, the V gene TRBV20-1; D call uncertain. The CDR3 contains 12 residues. Germline V CDR1 and CDR2: DFQATT, SNEGSKA (reference sequence). Trimming pared 3 bases from V and 7 bases from J, leaving 7 bases between. The CDR3 DNA sequence: TGCAGTGCTAGGACGGGGAATTCACCCCTCCACTTT. Its protein product is CSARTGNSPLHF.

This clonotype was seen a handful of times. The genes are TRBV7-9 and TRBJ1-4, with D tentatively TRBD1 (5 bases). CDR1 and CDR2 from the germline V gene are SEHNR and FQNEAQ (reference sequence). Between the trimmed V and J ends, which lost 0 bases and 5 bases, there was a span of 13 bases. This CDR3 has 16 amino acids. The CDR3 bases are TGTGCCAGCAGCTTAGCGCCCGGGACGGGCAATGAAAAACTGTTTTTT. It is translated as CASSLAPGTGNEKLFF.

This clonotype was seen only a few times. This may stem from a read error, because a much larger clone lies one nucleotide away. The chain recombines TRBV24-1 with TRBJ1-1; TRBD1 aligns across 9 bases. The germline V gene has CDR1 KGHDR and CDR2 SFDVKD. V gave up 5 bases and J gave up 6 bases; unmatched junction bases: 12. There are 16 residues in the CDR3. The CDR3 DNA sequence: TGTGCCACCAGTGCTCCCCCGGGACAGGGAGGCGCTGAAGCTTTCTTT. Translation gives CATSAPPGQGGAEAFF.

This clonotype has a count of ten or more. This chain joins TRBV7-3 and TRBJ1-1; D call uncertain. This CDR3 has 13 residues. In germline, CDR1 is SGHTA, CDR2 FQGTGA. V shed 5 bases and J shed 2 bases, with 9 bases lying between them. Here the CDR3 reads CASSLTANTEAFF. The CDR3 nucleotides are TGTGCCAGCAGCCTTACAGCTAACACTGAAGCTTTCTTT.

V is TRBV6-5 and J is TRBJ2-5; D possibly corresponds to TRBD1 (6 bases). V was pared by 2 bases and J by 7 bases, with 17 bases between. The CDR3 extends over 15 amino acids. Germline V gene data show CDR1 as MNHEY and CDR2 as SVGAGI. CDR3 loop: CASSYQGPVLRTQYF. CDR3 bases: TGTGCCAGCAGTTACCAGGGGCCCGTTCTGCGGACCCAGTACTTC.

As regards this clonotype: The junction departs from the called germline gene at one end, perhaps through a read error. The rearrangement links TRBV10-3 to TRBJ2-7; 10 nucleotides match TRBD2. Germline lookup yields CDR1 ENHRY and CDR2 SYGVKD. The CDR3 contains 15 residues. CDR3 sequence reads: CASSPTSGMTYEQYF. In DNA, the CDR3 is TGTGCCAGCAGTCCCACTAGCGGGATGACCTACGAGCAGTACTTC.

The V call is TRBV28, the J call TRBJ2-5; 10 bases align to TRBD1. Germline trimming cut 3 bases from V and 3 bases from J; bases unmatched to any gene: 4. This CDR3 comprises 15 residues. Germline CDR1 MDHEN, CDR2 SYDVKM. For the CDR3, the DNA is TGTGCCAGCAGTTTGCGGACAGGGGGGGAAGAGACCCAGTACTTC. It codes for CASSLRTGGEETQYF.

This clonotype was observed many times. The DNA for the CDR3 is TGTGCCATCAGTGAGACAAAGACCCAGTACTTC. Amino acids: CAISETKTQYF. The gene calls are TRBV10-3 and TRBJ2-5; D remains ambiguous. CDR3 size: 11 residues. With 2 bases removed from V and 6 bases from J, the gap between germline ends came to 4 bases. Germline V gives CDR1 ENHRY, CDR2 SYGVKD.

This clonotype was counted at least ten times. V gene TRBV7-9 combines with J gene TRBJ1-4; TRBD1 matches 12 bases. After removal of 5 bases from V and 11 bases from J, the junction contained 6 bases not matched to a gene. The germline V gene encodes CDR1 SEHNR and CDR2 FQNEAQ (reference sequence). This CDR3 has 14 amino acids. This CDR3 is CASSGTGGAGKLFF. In DNA, the CDR3 is TGTGCCAGCAGCGGGACAGGGGGCGCGGGGAAACTGTTTTTT.

There are a few counts of this clonotype. The chain carries TRBV24-1 and TRBJ2-5; 14 nucleotides align to TRBD2. CDR3 length equals 16 residues. The V segment lost 4 bases and the J segment 6 bases; nucleotides outside the gene matches: 6. CDR1 and CDR2 (germline): KGHDR, SFDVKD. Here the CDR3 DNA reads TGTGCCACCAGTGAACCGGGACTAGCGGGGGAGAAGACCCAGTACTTC. Translating it yields CATSEPGLAGEKTQYF.

The rearrangement uses TRBV2 and TRBJ2-5; 7 positions agree with TRBD2. With 5 bases clipped from V and 4 bases from J, the junction kept 10 bases outside the gene matches. Looked up from germline, CDR1 is SNHLY and CDR2 is FYNNEI. There are 15 residues in the CDR3. The CDR3 protein is CASSWVAGEGETQYF. The DNA for the CDR3 is TGTGCCAGCAGTTGGGTTGCGGGAGAAGGAGAGACCCAGTACTTC.

The table lists this clonotype with a count of one. The chain recombines TRBV6-5 with TRBJ2-5; 7 nucleotides line up with TRBD1. Trimming at V came to 3 bases and at J to 7 bases, leaving 11 bases not matched to a gene. The CDR3 is 15 residues long. From germline, CDR1 is MNHEY and CDR2 SVGAGI. The CDR3, as DNA: TGTGCCAGCAGTTATGAGGGGGCGGCCGCCGGGACCCAGTACTTC. Translated: CASSYEGAAAGTQYF.

CDR3 region: CSARIGIGNTIYF. Written as DNA, the CDR3 is TGCAGTGCCAGAATAGGGATCGGAAACACCATATATTTT. The chain combines TRBV20-1 with TRBJ1-3; the D is unclear. Looked up from germline, CDR1 is DFQATT and CDR2 is SNEGSKA (reference sequence). V lost 6 bases and J lost 4, with 13 bases in between. The CDR3 contains 13 residues.

This clonotype was counted many times. The chain couples TRBV12-3 or TRBV12-4 to TRBJ1-1; D not resolved. The CDR3 contains 15 residues. Between the trimmed V and J ends, which lost 0 bases and 3 bases, there was a span of 11 bases. The DNA of the CDR3 is TGTGCCAGCAGTTTAGCGGGAGGGATTGACACTGAAGCTTTCTTT. Amino acid sequence: CASSLAGGIDTEAFF.

The chain combines TRBV19 with TRBJ1-2; D not resolved. The CDR3 covers 13 residues. Trimming pared 7 bases from V and 1 base from J, leaving 10 bases between. CDR1 LNHDA and CDR2 SQIVND come from the germline V gene (reference sequence). The CDR3 reads CASNRTRNYGYTF. The CDR3 DNA follows: TGTGCCAGTAACCGCACACGTAACTATGGCTACACCTTC.

For this clonotype: The germline gene is not matched at one end of the junction; a read error may be the cause. The rearrangement links TRBV10-2 to TRBJ2-6; perhaps TRBD1 as D (5 bases). Germline CDR1 WSHSY, CDR2 SAAADI. The CDR3 loop spans 18 amino acids. CDR3 DNA sequence: TGTGCCAGCAGTTACTCGAGGTGGGGTCTCTCTGGGGCCAACGTCATGACTTTC. Translation gives CASSYSRWGLSGANVMTF.